Shown below are 25 T cell receptor beta chains from a single sample sequenced in a study of blood T cell repertoires in COVID-19. Using immunoSEQ multiplex PCR, the repertoire was profiled, and TCRdb retains in-frame clones only, with some absent. Among approximately 36,000 clones listed, around 85% were seen once. Specimen: peripheral blood. The receptors originated from a man between 45 and 60 years old with active COVID-19.

The rearrangement links TRBV6-5 to TRBJ2-2, with TRBD2 matching over 7 bases. Per the germline V gene, CDR1 is MNHEY and CDR2 is SVGAGI. CDR3 size: 15 residues. Germline trimming cut 2 bases from V and 5 bases from J; bases unmatched to any gene: 5. CDR3 in DNA: TGTGCCAGCAGTTACCGGACTAGTGGGACCGGGGAGCTGTTTTTT. It yields the protein CASSYRTSGTGELFF.

The V call is TRBV18, the J call TRBJ2-7, with 7 bases that match TRBD1. Trimming at V came to 3 bases and at J to 0 bases, leaving 5 bases not matched to a gene. The germline CDR1 and CDR2 sequences are KGHSH and LQKENI. The length of the CDR3 is 15 residues. CDR3 sequence reads: CASSPGQAGSYEQYF. The CDR3 DNA reads TGTGCCAGCTCACCCGGACAGGCTGGCTCCTACGAGCAGTACTTC.

CDR3 protein: CASSGGTTTNTGELFF. DNA for the CDR3: TGTGCCAGCAGCGGAGGGACTACTACCAACACCGGGGAGCTGTTTTTT. The chain has TRBV7-9 and TRBJ2-2; TRBD2 aligns across 7 bases. The CDR3 is made up of 16 amino acids. Germline lookup yields CDR1 SEHNR and CDR2 FQNEAQ (reference sequence). V shed 5 bases and J 2 bases; nucleotides not matched to a gene: 8.

The chain is built from TRBV14 and TRBJ2-1; D not resolved. From germline, CDR1 is SGHDN and CDR2 FVKESK. V was cut by 5 bases and J by 10 bases, with 9 bases left in between. CDR3 length: 11 residues. DNA for the CDR3: TGTGCCAGCAGCTCCCATGGCGAGCAGTTCTTC. It yields the protein CASSSHGEQFF.

The chain is built from TRBV5-5 and TRBJ2-7; 9 bases agree with TRBD1. Per germline, CDR1 SGHKS and CDR2 YYEKEE (reference sequence). J was trimmed by 2 bases and V by 4 bases; bases with no gene match: 4. CDR3 length: 14 residues. CDR3 nucleotides: TGTGCCAGCAGCATGGGACAGGGCCCCTACGAGCAGTACTTC. Protein: CASSMGQGPYEQYF.

V and J are TRBV7-8 and TRBJ2-2, with TRBD2 matching over 11 bases. This CDR3 spans 16 amino acids. Unmatched junction bases numbered 1, after V lost 3 bases and J lost 1 base. The germline gives CDR1 SGHVS, CDR2 FQNEAQ. As DNA, the CDR3 is TGTGCCAGCAGCTTCGGACTAGCGGGGAACACCGGGGAGCTGTTTTTT. It specifies CASSFGLAGNTGELFF.

This chain joins TRBV5-1 and TRBJ2-3; 14 bases match TRBD2. This CDR3 region has 16 residues. V dropped 4 bases and J dropped 3; count of bases not matched to a gene: 4. Per germline, CDR1 SGHRS and CDR2 YFSETQ. The CDR3 reads CASSIGLAGGTDTQYF. In DNA, the CDR3 is TGCGCCAGCAGCATCGGACTAGCGGGGGGAACAGATACGCAGTATTTT. Full variable domain (missing parts from reference TRBV5-1 and TRBJ2-3): KAGVTQTPRYLIKTRGQQVTLSCSPISGHRSVSWYQQTPGQGLQFLFEYFSETQRNKGNFPGRFSGRQFSNSRSEMNVSTLELGDSALYLCASSIGLAGGTDTQYFGPGTRLTVL.

The chain uses TRBV4-3 and TRBJ2-5; D uncertain. Per germline, CDR1 LGHNA and CDR2 YSLEER. Trimming removed 0 bases from V and 2 bases from J, with 7 bases in between. This CDR3 contains 14 residues. CDR3 sequence (DNA): TGCGCCAGCAGCCAAGATTACTTTCAAGAGACCCAGTACTTC. Protein sequence: CASSQDYFQETQYF.

The chain employs TRBV27 and TRBJ2-2, with D possibly being TRBD1 (6 bases). The CDR3 consists of 14 residues. Germline V gene sequence: CDR1 MNHEY, CDR2 SMNVEV (reference sequence). Trimming shortened V by 6 bases and J by 4 bases, and 12 bases separated the two germline ends. The CDR3 reads CASSLDRFTGELFF. CDR3 DNA sequence: TGTGCCAGCAGCTTAGACAGGTTCACCGGGGAGCTGTTTTTT.

The CDR3 is CASGLQGGSEKLFF. In DNA, the CDR3 is TGTGCTAGTGGGTTACAGGGGGGGAGTGAAAAACTGTTTTTT. The chain combines TRBV12-5 with TRBJ1-4, with 8 bases matching TRBD1. The V gene end was trimmed by 6 bases and the J gene end by 7 bases; junction bases not matched to a gene: 7. The germline V gene encodes CDR1 LGHNT and CDR2 FRNRAP. The CDR3 covers 14 residues.

The chain carries TRBV9 and TRBJ1-6; D is unresolved. This CDR3 contains 14 residues. V lost 2 bases, J lost 10 bases, and 13 bases lay in between. Germline V gives CDR1 SGDLS, CDR2 YYNGEE. DNA for the CDR3: TGTGCCAGCAGCGTCTCGTTCGGCGGCTCACCCCTCCACTTT. Encoded protein: CASSVSFGGSPLHF.

The chain joins TRBV24-1 to TRBJ2-3; 9 bases match TRBD2. This CDR3 spans 15 amino acids. V was clipped by 5 bases and J by 4 bases; unmatched bases: 6. Germline CDR1 reads KGHDR; CDR2 reads SFDVKD. The CDR3 DNA reads TGTGCCACCAGTGCGTTGGCGGGGGGGGCAGATACGCAGTATTTT. Amino acids: CATSALAGGADTQYF.

This chain links TRBV12-5 with TRBJ1-1, with D perhaps matching TRBD1 (6 bases). From germline, CDR1 is LGHNT and CDR2 FRNRAP. The CDR3 sequence is 14 residues long. V was trimmed by 2 bases and J by 6 bases, leaving 13 bases between them. The DNA for the CDR3 is TGTGCTAGTGGTTTGTCTACAGGGTTCGCTGAAGCTTTCTTT. This translates into CASGLSTGFAEAFF. Based on the CDR3 plus reference TRBV12-5 and TRBJ1-1, the full variable domain is DARVTQTPRHKVTEMGQEVTMRCQPILGHNTVFWYRQTMMQGLELLAYFRNRAPLDDSGMPKDRFSAEMPDATLATLKIQPSEPRDSAVYFCASGLSTGFAEAFFGQGTRLTVV.

J is TRBJ2-3 and V is TRBV12-3 or TRBV12-4; TRBD2 might be the D (6 bases). V lost 7 bases and J 7 bases, leaving 12 bases between the germline ends. This CDR3 has 12 residues. In DNA form, the CDR3 reads TGTGCCAGCACAACCGGGGGAAATACGCAGTATTTT. Translating it yields CASTTGGNTQYF.

This clone was picked up a small number of times. This chain's CDR3 is CATSPFTGPGQGTEFDYGYTF. CDR3 DNA sequence: TGTGCCACCAGCCCCTTCACCGGACCGGGACAGGGGACGGAGTTTGACTATGGCTACACCTTC. The chain has TRBV15 and TRBJ1-2, with 10 positions matching TRBD1. Per germline, CDR1 LNHNV and CDR2 YYDKDF (reference sequence). V lost 5 bases and J lost 3; bases outside the gene matches: 24. The CDR3 runs to 21 residues.

This clone showed up just a few times. This chain joins TRBV6-5 and TRBJ2-5; D is perhaps TRBD1 (6 bases). The CDR3 is 15 residues long. The ends were cut back, 6 bases at V and 2 bases at J, with 16 bases in the middle. Per the germline V gene, CDR1 is MNHEY and CDR2 is SVGAGI. The CDR3 loop is CASSPRWDIQETQYF. Here the CDR3 DNA reads TGTGCCAGCAGCCCACGTTGGGACATACAAGAGACCCAGTACTTC.

The chain has TRBV3-1 (or the pseudogene TRBV3-2) and TRBJ2-3; D uncertain. This CDR3 spans 16 amino acids. Trimming left V 4 bases short and J 1 base short, with 15 bases between. Per the germline V gene, CDR1 is LGHDT and CDR2 is YNNKEL (reference sequence). CDR3 bases: TGTGCCAGCAGCCCCGACGCGTCTGCGGGCACAGATACGCAGTATTTT. It yields the protein CASSPDASAGTDTQYF.

Only one count was recorded for this clone. CDR3 amino acids: CASTRDSNEKLFF. CDR3 DNA sequence: TGTGCCAGCACCAGGGACAGCAATGAAAAACTGTTTTTT. The rearrangement uses TRBV5-6 and TRBJ1-4; the match to TRBD1 covers 7 bases. The CDR3 runs 13 residues. J was trimmed by 5 bases and V by 6 bases; bases with no gene match: 4. The germline CDR1 and CDR2 sequences are SGHDT and YYEEEE.

The genes are TRBV5-6 and TRBJ1-4; 11 bases align to TRBD1. The CDR3 is 16 residues long. Germline V CDR1 and CDR2: SGHDT, YYEEEE. V gave up 5 bases and J gave up 7 bases; unmatched junction bases: 10. CDR3 nucleotide sequence: TGTGCCAGCAGTTTAACCACCGGGACAGGGGGTGAAAAACTGTTTTTT. It yields the protein CASSLTTGTGGEKLFF.

The chain is built from TRBV5-1 and TRBJ2-3; possibly TRBD2 for D (5 bases). This CDR3 comprises 11 residues. CDR1 and CDR2 (germline): SGHRS, YFSETQ. V shed 3 bases and J shed 6 bases, with 5 bases lying between them. The CDR3 spells CASSSGDTQYF. CDR3 coding DNA: TGCGCCAGCAGCTCGGGGGATACGCAGTATTTT. The variable domain in full, completed from reference TRBV5-1 and TRBJ2-3, reads KAGVTQTPRYLIKTRGQQVTLSCSPISGHRSVSWYQQTPGQGLQFLFEYFSETQRNKGNFPGRFSGRQFSNSRSEMNVSTLELGDSALYLCASSSGDTQYFGPGTRLTVL.

This clone was seen a single time. V is TRBV29-1 and J is TRBJ1-1; D is undetermined. The CDR3 covers 13 residues. Trimming pared 6 bases from V and 0 bases from J, leaving 11 bases between. The germline gives CDR1 SQVTM, CDR2 ANQGSEA. The chain's CDR3 is CSVPSEVNTEAFF. The CDR3 coding sequence is TGCAGCGTCCCCTCGGAGGTGAACACTGAAGCTTTCTTT.

Here the CDR3 reads CASSVLTGQNTEAFF. In DNA form, the CDR3 reads TGTGCCAGCAGCGTCTTGACAGGGCAAAACACTGAAGCTTTCTTT. This chain connects TRBV9 to TRBJ1-1; 7 bases align to TRBD1. With V trimmed by 2 bases and J by 2 bases, 6 bases remained unmatched. There are 15 residues in the CDR3. Germline V CDR1 and CDR2: SGDLS, YYNGEE.

CDR3 nucleotide sequence: TGCGCCAGCAGCTTGGCGGGAAATTACTACGAGCAGTACTTC. This encodes CASSLAGNYYEQYF. The chain joins TRBV5-1 to TRBJ2-7; D may be TRBD2 (5 bases). CDR3 length: 14 residues. V lost 0 bases, J lost 3 bases, and 10 bases lay in between. Germline V lookup: CDR1 SGHRS, CDR2 YFSETQ.

The gene calls are TRBV6-4 and TRBJ1-2; 7 nucleotides line up with TRBD1. Trimming took 0 bases from V and 7 from J; bases not matched to a gene: 8. CDR1 MRHNA and CDR2 SNTAGT come from the germline V gene. This CDR3 has 15 amino acids. In nucleotides, the CDR3 is TGTGCCAGCAGTGACTCGTACAGGGGATCGAGTGGCTACACCTTC. Translating gives CASSDSYRGSSGYTF.

The J gene is TRBJ2-2, the V gene TRBV10-1; TRBD1 might be the D (5 bases). V was pared by 4 bases and J by 4 bases, with 7 bases between. Germline CDR1 is WNHNN and CDR2 is SYGVQD (reference sequence). The length of the CDR3 is 13 residues. CDR3 DNA: TGCGCCAGCAGTGGGACATCCACCGGGGAGCTGTTTTTT. This encodes CASSGTSTGELFF.